This TCR beta chain was retrieved from a study of identical twins. This clonotype was counted a few times. Antigen: not known. Findings and caveats of the study: The more abundant beta clonotypes in cord blood had fewer insertions, and memory repertoires did not show this. Zero-insertion results could be subject to partial confounding by invariant MAIT and iNKT cells. Out-of-frame beta chain sequences displayed weaker excess sharing between twins.

The authors used template switching to add a universal primer site and gave cDNA unique molecular identifiers. MiXCR, run by TCRdb on the 5' RACE reads, gives a single entry per CDR3 protein. The sample has under 250,000 distinct CDR3 sequences; around 8% are singletons. CDR3 length: 15 residues. CDR1 and CDR2 (germline): SGDLS, YYNGEE. The junction had 3 bases not matched to a gene; V was cut back by 3 bases and J by 2 bases. This sample was also put to use in a study of yellow fever vaccine responses in identical twins.

The chain joins TRBV9 to TRBJ1-2, with 11 bases matching TRBD1. The clonotype comes from a woman between 18 and 30 years old in good health. Sequencing was done on a sample of memory (CD45RO+) T cells sorted from blood. CDR3 sequence reads: CASSGRDRGNYGYTF. The DNA of the CDR3 is TGTGCCAGCAGCGGCCGGGACAGGGGGAACTATGGCTACACCTTC.